One sample yielded the 4 T cell receptor beta chains listed below, sequenced in a study of shared clonotypes between healthy human individuals. TCRdb's table, derived via immunoSEQ multiplex PCR, lists solely in-frame clones and lacks some. The sample holds about 1 million clones, roughly 80% seen once. Sequenced sample: memory CD4+ T cells sorted from blood. Subset defined: CD45RA-negative fraction. These receptors all come from a man younger than 30 in good health.

The rearrangement links TRBV18 to TRBJ2-7; 7 bases line up with TRBD2. The CDR3 totals 14 residues. The germline CDR1 and CDR2 sequences are KGHSH and LQKENI. The V gene end was trimmed by 0 bases and the J gene end by 3 bases; junction bases not matched to a gene: 2. The CDR3 coding sequence is TGTGCCAGCTCACCACCGACTAGCTACTACGAGCAGTACTTC. Translating gives CASSPPTSYYEQYF.

The V gene is TRBV4-1, the J gene TRBJ2-7, with 9 bases that match TRBD2. This CDR3 is built from 15 residues. V trimming: 4 bases; J trimming: 6 bases; junction bases outside the gene matches: 10. The germline gives CDR1 MGHRA, CDR2 YSYEKL. This CDR3 is CASSRGGTSPTEQYF. CDR3 nucleotides: TGCGCCAGCAGCCGAGGGGGGACTAGCCCTACCGAGCAGTACTTC.

In its sample, this clone was seen once. The rearrangement links TRBV9 to TRBJ2-5; perhaps D is TRBD1 or TRBD2 (6 bases each). The V end was cut by 5 bases, the J end by 5 bases, with 16 bases between. CDR3 size: 14 residues. The germline CDR1 and CDR2 sequences are SGDLS and YYNGEE. The CDR3 region has the DNA TGTGCCAGCAGTATTAAGGGGGGCTGGGAGACCCAGTACTTC. As protein: CASSIKGGWETQYF.

The V and J genes are TRBV14 and TRBJ2-5; TRBD1 agrees at 7 bases. After removal of 4 bases from V and 2 bases from J, the junction contained 4 bases not matched to a gene. This CDR3 comprises 14 residues. Germline values: CDR1 SGHDN, CDR2 FVKESK. CDR3 in DNA: TGTGCCAGCAGCCGGGACAGTACTCAAGAGACCCAGTACTTC. This encodes CASSRDSTQETQYF.